A single sample gave rise to the 21 T cell receptor beta chains below, sequenced in a study of blood T cell repertoires in COVID-19. Data came from immunoSEQ multiplex PCR; TCRdb stores just in-frame clones and leaves some out. The sample has tens of thousands of clones, approximately 80% seen once. The sequencing input was peripheral blood. The receptors were gathered from a human donor in a cohort sampled during active COVID-19.

V usage is TRBV7-9 and J usage is TRBJ2-7; a possible D gene is TRBD1 (6 bases). V lost 0 bases to trimming and J lost 4 bases, with 13 bases between them. The CDR3 runs 15 residues. The germline V gene has CDR1 SEHNR and CDR2 FQNEAQ (reference sequence). The CDR3: CASSLAGAPPYEQYF. The CDR3 bases are TGTGCCAGCAGCTTAGCGGGGGCTCCCCCATACGAGCAGTACTTC.

The rearrangement links TRBV28 to TRBJ2-7; D is undetermined. Germline CDR1 is MDHEN and CDR2 is SYDVKM. The CDR3 covers 12 residues. Trimming took off 2 bases at V and 5 bases at J, with 7 bases between the two ends. CDR3 in DNA: TGTGCCAGCAGTTTAATTCGGGACGAGCAGTACTTC. Amino acid sequence: CASSLIRDEQYF.

The J gene is TRBJ2-3, the V gene TRBV5-1, with 10 bases matching TRBD1. Germline CDR1 reads SGHRS; CDR2 reads YFSETQ. V shed 9 bases and J 6 bases; nucleotides not matched to a gene: 7. The CDR3 runs 13 residues. CDR3 sequence: CATGDRGRDTQYF. CDR3 nucleotide sequence: TGCGCCACCGGGGACAGGGGCCGCGATACGCAGTATTTT.

In nucleotides, the CDR3 is TGTGCCATCAGTGTGACTAGCGGGGCCTCCTACGAGCAGTACTTC. This encodes CAISVTSGASYEQYF. The chain uses TRBV10-3 and TRBJ2-7; 11 nucleotides agree with TRBD2. V lost 4 bases, J lost 0 bases, and 2 bases stayed unmatched. Germline V gene sequence: CDR1 ENHRY, CDR2 SYGVKD. This CDR3 is built from 15 residues.

This clone was seen a handful of times. This sequence joins TRBV7-9 and TRBJ1-2; D perhaps matches TRBD1 (6 bases). The V end was cut by 2 bases, the J end by 6 bases, with 16 bases between. The CDR3 contains 15 residues. In germline, CDR1 is SEHNR, CDR2 FQNEAQ (reference sequence). The CDR3 nucleotides read TGTGCCAGCAGCTTACCCCTCGGGACACGAAATGGCTACACCTTC. This sequence encodes CASSLPLGTRNGYTF.

The table lists this clone with many counts. The chain joins TRBV27 to TRBJ2-7; D may be TRBD1 (6 bases). Trimming cost V 2 bases and J 2 bases, with 16 bases left between them. CDR3 size: 16 residues. CDR1 is MNHEY, CDR2 SMNVEV, per germline (reference sequence). The CDR3 region is CASSLPPGVAPYEQYF. In DNA form, the CDR3 reads TGTGCCAGCAGTTTACCCCCAGGGGTCGCTCCCTACGAGCAGTACTTC.

The CDR3 here is CASRPRDEGTEAFF. Here the CDR3 DNA reads TGTGCCAGCAGGCCAAGAGACGAGGGCACTGAAGCTTTCTTT. The gene calls are TRBV2 and TRBJ1-1; D unresolved. V gave up 6 bases and J gave up 4 bases, with 15 bases separating them. CDR3 length: 14 residues. Germline values: CDR1 SNHLY, CDR2 FYNNEI.

This clone was counted only a few times. This chain connects TRBV27 to TRBJ1-5; possible D gene TRBD1, 5 bases. The CDR3 length is 13 residues. Germline V lookup: CDR1 MNHEY, CDR2 SMNVEV (reference sequence). V lost 5 bases, J lost 5 bases, and 10 bases lay in between. The CDR3: CASSGQGDQPQHF. The CDR3 coding sequence is TGTGCCAGCAGTGGCCAGGGTGATCAGCCCCAGCATTTT.

This sequence joins TRBV6-1 and TRBJ2-7, with D perhaps matching TRBD2 (6 bases). Trimming stripped 3 bases from V and 2 bases from J, with 11 bases between. Germline V gene sequence: CDR1 MNHNS, CDR2 SASEGT. The CDR3 length is 14 residues. The CDR3 DNA reads as TGTGCCAGCAGTGACGTCGGGAGAGCCTACGAGCAGTACTTC. Its protein is CASSDVGRAYEQYF.

The chain links TRBV6-5 to TRBJ2-6; 7 bases are shared with TRBD1. V was pared by 11 bases and J by 2 bases, with 6 bases of the junction left unmatched. Germline V gives CDR1 MNHEY, CDR2 SVGAGI. The length of the CDR3 is 14 residues. This chain's CDR3 is CAAFTGAGANVLTF. As DNA, the CDR3 is TGTGCCGCCTTCACAGGGGCTGGGGCCAACGTCCTGACTTTC.

This chain links TRBV6-4 with TRBJ2-3; the D gene is possibly TRBD2 (6 bases). The CDR3 consists of 13 residues. Germline loops: CDR1 MRHNA, CDR2 SNTAGT. Between the trimmed V and J ends, which lost 4 bases and 2 bases, there was a span of 7 bases. The DNA of the CDR3 is TGTGCCAGCAGTGCGGGAGACACAGATACGCAGTATTTT. This gives the protein CASSAGDTDTQYF.

The J gene is TRBJ1-2, the V gene TRBV6-5; D uncertain. V lost 4 bases to trimming and J lost 0 bases, with 6 bases between them. The CDR3 extends over 13 amino acids. Germline assignment: CDR1 MNHEY and CDR2 SVGAGI. For the CDR3, the DNA is TGTGCCAGCAGTTCACAAGCTAACTATGGCTACACCTTC. Protein sequence: CASSSQANYGYTF.

This CDR3 is CASSLGTSSYEQYF. The CDR3 bases are TGTGCCAGCAGCTTAGGGACTAGCTCCTACGAGCAGTACTTC. The chain employs TRBV7-8 and TRBJ2-7, with TRBD2 identical over 7 bases. There are 14 residues in the CDR3. CDR1 is SGHVS and CDR2 is FQNEAQ in the germline V gene. The ends lost 1 base at V and 0 bases at J; junction bases unmatched: 0.

The chain employs TRBV9 and TRBJ2-1; D might be TRBD2 (7 bases). The CDR3 has 16 amino acids. Germline lookup yields CDR1 SGDLS and CDR2 YYNGEE. The V and J ends lost 0 bases and 4 bases respectively, with 14 bases between them. The CDR3 spells CASSVGNRGGYNEQFF. The CDR3 DNA reads as TGTGCCAGCAGCGTAGGTAATAGGGGGGGATACAATGAGCAGTTCTTC.

The chain is built from TRBV5-1 and TRBJ2-5; 9 nucleotides agree with TRBD2. The CDR3 contains 15 residues. Germline V lookup: CDR1 SGHRS, CDR2 YFSETQ. V shed 3 bases and J 5 bases; nucleotides not matched to a gene: 8. The CDR3 DNA is TGCGCCAGCAGCTCGGCGGGAGGGGCAAGGGAGACCCAGTACTTC. Translated: CASSSAGGARETQYF.

Points on this clone: At one of its ends the junction is not consistent with the germline gene, which may arise from a read error. The V call is TRBV6-5, the J call TRBJ1-4, with 8 nucleotides matching TRBD1. Looked up from germline, CDR1 is MNHEY and CDR2 is SVGAGI. This CDR3 has 13 residues. CDR3 DNA sequence: TGTGCCAGCACCCGGGACAGGAATGGAAAACTGTTTTTT. Its translation: CASTRDRNGKLFF.

The genes are TRBV29-1 and TRBJ2-1; TRBD2 is a possible D gene (6 bases). The V end was cut by 2 bases, the J end by 13 bases, with 12 bases between. Germline CDR1 reads SQVTM; CDR2 reads ANQGSEA. This CDR3 spans 11 amino acids. CDR3 in DNA: TGCAGCGTTGAAATGGGGGGAACTCAGTTCTTC. This encodes CSVEMGGTQFF.

This clone was detected only a few times. The V call is TRBV2, the J call TRBJ1-1; D remains unclear. The CDR3 contains 12 residues. Trimming left V 8 bases short and J 1 base short, with 8 bases between. Germline values: CDR1 SNHLY, CDR2 FYNNEI. The CDR3 spells CASREANTEAFF. CDR3 bases: TGTGCCAGCCGGGAGGCGAACACTGAAGCTTTCTTT.

This rearrangement joins TRBV10-3 to TRBJ2-1, with a possible D match to TRBD2 (6 bases). The CDR3 extends over 14 amino acids. Trimming pared 6 bases from V and 9 bases from J, leaving 18 bases between. CDR1 is ENHRY and CDR2 is SYGVKD in the germline V gene. The CDR3 nucleotides read TGTGCCATCAGCCCCCCACTAGCCCCGACTGAGCAGTTCTTC. The encoded protein is CAISPPLAPTEQFF.

The chain has TRBV20-1 and TRBJ1-1; unclear D gene. Deletions cut 6 bases from V and 8 bases from J, with 10 bases between. Germline CDR1 and CDR2: DFQATT and SNEGSKA (reference sequence). CDR3 length: 10 amino acids. CDR3 region: CSATKREAFF. CDR3 sequence (DNA): TGCAGTGCCACGAAGAGGGAAGCTTTCTTT.

V is TRBV5-6 and J is TRBJ1-1; D perhaps matches TRBD1 (5 bases). Per the germline V gene, CDR1 is SGHDT and CDR2 is YYEEEE. Trimming removed 3 bases from V and 0 bases from J, with 9 bases in between. The CDR3 runs to 14 residues. The DNA of the CDR3 is TGTGCCAGCAGCTCTGGGGGGATGAACACTGAAGCTTTCTTT. This codes for CASSSGGMNTEAFF.